The T cell receptor beta chain described here comes from a study of neurological immune-mediated disorders. General study results and limits: Falling below healthy controls, multiple sclerosis showed the least TCR clonal expansion, while HTLV-1-associated myelopathy showed the most.

This clonotype was detected a few times. Its cognate antigen is unknown. This CDR3 spans 15 amino acids. Germline lookup yields CDR1 DFQATT and CDR2 SNEGSKA (reference sequence). Deletions cut 0 bases from V and 1 base from J, with 12 bases between. The cDNA was generated through 5'RACE incorporating 10-nucleotide random UMIs. TCRdb independently ran MiXCR on the 5' RACE reads; one entry per CDR3 protein. The sample contains 93,000 or so distinct CDR3 sequences, about a tenth of which appear only once. The time point was: longitudinal time-point 3. PBMCs numbering 2 million and stored at -80 C yielded the unsorted libraries.

The sequence came from a female donor with HTLV-1-associated myelopathy (HAM/TSP). The chain joins TRBV20-1 to TRBJ2-5; tentative D call: TRBD2 (6 bases). The specimen was PBMCs. The CDR3 is CSARDWAGGQETQYF. CDR3 nucleotides: TGCAGTGCTAGAGATTGGGCCGGGGGCCAAGAGACCCAGTACTTC.